The rows below give T cell receptor beta chains drawn from one sample of a study of memory CD4+ T cells and cytomegalovirus serostatus. Only in-frame clones appear in the TCRdb table, and some are missing; sequencing was by immunoSEQ multiplex PCR. This table holds about 41,000 clones, 76% found once. Input material: memory CD4+ T cells from blood. All receptors derive from an adult in good health and CMV-seronegative. Each CDR3 is given with its conserved first and last residue. Each record gives: clone size, D gene, V gene, J gene, CDR3 DNA, CDR3 protein. D genes are given only for firm matches. Clone size is given for some rows only: seen once, a few or many times, or a class if the clone is expanded.

medium-sized,TRBD1,TRBV19,TRBJ1-4,TGTGCCAGTAGTTCGGGACAGCTTGCAACTAATGAAAAACTGTTTTTT,CASSSGQLATNEKLFF
NA,NA,TRBV9,TRBJ2-1,TGTGCCAGCAGCTCCACCTTTCCCGGGACTCGAGATGAGCAGTTCTTC,CASSSTFPGTRDEQFF
once,NA,TRBV28,TRBJ2-3,TGTGCCAGCACCCCAGGTGGGGGAGTCACAGATACGCAGTATTTT,CASTPGGGVTDTQYF
NA,TRBD2,TRBV7-9,TRBJ2-7,TGTGCCAGCCAACGGGGGGAGCGGGGTCACGAGCAGTACTTC,CASQRGERGHEQYF
NA,NA,TRBV28,TRBJ2-6,TGTGCCAGCAGTTTATACGCAGGGGGGGCTGGGGCCAACGTCCTGACTTTC,CASSLYAGGAGANVLTF
NA,NA,TRBV29-1,TRBJ2-7,TGCAGCGTTGGGACTACAGGGGCCGAGCAGTACTTC,CSVGTTGAEQYF
medium-sized,NA,TRBV30,TRBJ2-1,TGTGCCTGGAGAACGGTAAATGAGCAGTTCTTC,CAWRTVNEQFF
NA,TRBD2,TRBV29-1,TRBJ2-3,TGCAGCCTCCAGCCGACTAGCGGGGTCACAGATACGCAGTATTTT,CSLQPTSGVTDTQYF
few,NA,TRBV29-1,TRBJ1-1,TGCAGCGTTGGCAGCTTGAACACTGAAGCTTTCTTT,CSVGSLNTEAFF
NA,TRBD2,TRBV5-6,TRBJ2-3,TGTGCCAGCAGCTTCAACGGGAGGGAGTCTACGCAGTATTTT,CASSFNGRESTQYF
NA,NA,TRBV7-2,TRBJ2-2,TGTGCCAGCAGCTTAGTGGGGTTCGGCGGGGAGCTGTTTTTT,CASSLVGFGGELFF
NA,NA,TRBV9,TRBJ2-2,TGTGCCAGCAGCGTAGCCAGCACGAACACCGGGGAGCTGTTTTTT,CASSVASTNTGELFF
NA,NA,TRBV28,TRBJ1-2,TGTGCCAGCAGAACCCCCGCAGGACGGTATGGCTACACCTTC,CASRTPAGRYGYTF
NA,TRBD1,TRBV30,TRBJ2-2,TGTGCCTGGCGGGGGGTGGGACAGGGGCACACCGGGGAGCTGTTTTTT,CAWRGVGQGHTGELFF
NA,NA,TRBV7-3,TRBJ2-1,TGTGCCAGCAGCTTAACCGGTGGCTACAATGAGCAGTTCTTC,CASSLTGGYNEQFF
NA,NA,TRBV5-1,TRBJ2-2,TGCGCCAGCAGCCGCAAACTAGCACCGAACACCGGGGAGCTGTTTTTT,CASSRKLAPNTGELFF
NA,NA,TRBV5-1,TRBJ2-5,TGCGCCAGCAGCTTGGGGGTAAGAGAGACCCAGTACTTC,CASSLGVRETQYF
many,NA,TRBV7-9,TRBJ2-1,TGTGCCAGCTCGGTTCAGTCGCCCTACAATGAGCAGTTCTTC,CASSVQSPYNEQFF
few,TRBD1,TRBV5-4,TRBJ2-6,TGTGCCAGCAGCTTGGGGTATTATAGGGGGCCGAGCTCTGGGGCCAACGTCCTGACTTTC,CASSLGYYRGPSSGANVLTF
NA,NA,TRBV5-6,TRBJ2-5,TGTGCCAGCAGCTTGCGTGGGGGGCGGGAGACCCAGTACTTC,CASSLRGGRETQYF
NA,NA,TRBV9,TRBJ1-1,TGTGCCAGCAGCGTAGCCCCAAGGGGGGCTGAAGCTTTCTTT,CASSVAPRGAEAFF
NA,TRBD1,TRBV27,TRBJ2-5,TGTGCCAGCAGGCCACAGGGGGCGACGGTGGAGACCCAGTACTTC,CASRPQGATVETQYF
few,TRBD1,TRBV6-1,TRBJ2-5,TGTGCCAGCAGTGGCCGGGACAGGGGCCTAGAGACCCAGTACTTC,CASSGRDRGLETQYF
NA,NA,TRBV7-8,TRBJ2-1,TGTGCCAGCAGCACCCCCTTATACGGTTCCTACAATGAGCAGTTCTTC,CASSTPLYGSYNEQFF
NA,TRBD2,TRBV6-5,TRBJ2-5,TGTGCCAGCCGGACTAGCGGGAGGTTGGGAGAGACCCAGTACTTC,CASRTSGRLGETQYF
NA,TRBD1,TRBV2,TRBJ2-1,TGTGCCAGCAGCCGGGACAGCTCCTACAATGAGCAGTTCTTC,CASSRDSSYNEQFF
NA,NA,TRBV5-8,TRBJ2-1,TGTGCCAGCAGCTCAGGACAGAGCTCCTACAATGAGCAGTTCTTC,CASSSGQSSYNEQFF
NA,NA,TRBV9,TRBJ1-4,TGTGCCAGCAGTCCAAGCCCCGCCAGGGCTGAAAAACTGTTTTTT,CASSPSPARAEKLFF